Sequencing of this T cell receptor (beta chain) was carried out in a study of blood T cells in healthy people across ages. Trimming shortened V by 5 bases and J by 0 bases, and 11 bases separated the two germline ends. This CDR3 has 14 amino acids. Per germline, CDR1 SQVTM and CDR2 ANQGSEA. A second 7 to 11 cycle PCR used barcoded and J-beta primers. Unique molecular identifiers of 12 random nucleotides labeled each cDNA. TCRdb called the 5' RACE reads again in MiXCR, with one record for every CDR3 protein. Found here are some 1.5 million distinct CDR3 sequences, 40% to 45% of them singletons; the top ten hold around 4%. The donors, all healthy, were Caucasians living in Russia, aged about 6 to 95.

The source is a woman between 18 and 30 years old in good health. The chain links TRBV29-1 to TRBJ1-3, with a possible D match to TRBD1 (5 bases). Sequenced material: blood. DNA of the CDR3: TGCAGCGTTAGGGGACCGTTCTCTGGAAACACCATATATTTT. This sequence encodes CSVRGPFSGNTIYF.